These T cell receptor beta chains were read from a single sample in a study of T cell responses to AZD1222 COVID-19 vaccine. TCRdb's table, derived via immunoSEQ multiplex PCR, lists solely in-frame clones and lacks some. Of approximately 210,000 clones in the sample, around 94% were seen once. This specimen consisted of peripheral blood, obtained 28 days after the second dose of the MenACWY control vaccine. Receptor source: an adult who received the MenACWY meningococcal vaccine as a control. The CDR3 runs from the conserved cysteine through the conserved F or W. The D gene is left open where the match is weak. The listing skips clone size in some rows; elsewhere it reads once, few, many or a size class.

CDR3 protein | CDR3 DNA | V gene | clone size | D gene | CDR3 length | J gene
CAWSAVAGGRSTEAFF | TGTGCCTGGAGTGCCGTGGCGGGGGGGAGAAGCACTGAAGCTTTCTTT | TRBV30 | . | . | 16 | TRBJ1-1
CAWSPLGDYGYTF | TGTGCCTGGAGTCCACTGGGGGACTATGGCTACACCTTC | TRBV30 | few | . | 13 | TRBJ1-2
CASRVGQSYEQYF | TGTGCCAGCAGAGTGGGACAGTCCTACGAGCAGTACTTC | TRBV12-3/TRBV12-4 | . | TRBD1 | 13 | TRBJ2-7
CASSPRGRAEAFF | TGTGCCAGCAGTCCCAGGGGGCGCGCTGAAGCTTTCTTT | TRBV6-5 | . | TRBD1 | 13 | TRBJ1-1
CASSLYETGVTGELFF | TGCGCCAGCAGCTTGTATGAGACAGGGGTCACCGGGGAGCTGTTTTTT | TRBV5-1 | . | TRBD1 | 16 | TRBJ2-2
CASALESSYNEQFF | TGTGCCAGCGCCCTAGAAAGCTCCTACAATGAGCAGTTCTTC | TRBV19 | . | . | 14 | TRBJ2-1
CASSWGWSYGYTF | TGTGCCAGCAGTTGGGGGTGGAGCTATGGCTACACCTTC | TRBV6-5 | . | . | 13 | TRBJ1-2
CASSEDSFSLWGDEKLFF | TGTGCCAGCAGTGAAGATTCTTTCAGCCTCTGGGGGGATGAAAAACTGTTTTTT | TRBV6-1 | . | . | 18 | TRBJ1-4
CASRKHFKSGRGGGTEAFF | TGTGCCAGTAGAAAACACTTTAAATCCGGGAGGGGTGGAGGTACTGAAGCTTTCTTT | TRBV19 | . | . | 19 | TRBJ1-1
CATRQSGTGGYNEQFF | TGTGCCACCCGCCAATCTGGGACAGGGGGGTACAATGAGCAGTTCTTC | TRBV24-1 | . | TRBD1 | 16 | TRBJ2-1
CASSLAGVNTEAFF | TGTGCCAGCAGCTTAGCAGGGGTGAACACTGAAGCTTTCTTT | TRBV7-2 | . | . | 14 | TRBJ1-1
CASSSPGQGSVYGYTF | TGTGCCAGCAGTTCCCCTGGACAGGGGAGTGTCTATGGCTACACCTTC | TRBV28 | . | TRBD1 | 16 | TRBJ1-2
CASSVGGGTYEQYF | TGTGCCAGCAGCGTAGGCGGCGGTACCTACGAGCAGTACTTC | TRBV9 | . | . | 14 | TRBJ2-7
CASSGGLAYEQYF | TGTGCCAGCAGCGGTGGCCTCGCCTACGAGCAGTACTTC | TRBV5-4 | . | . | 13 | TRBJ2-7
CASSFWGEGEKLFF | TGTGCCAGCAGCTTCTGGGGGGAGGGAGAAAAACTGTTTTTT | TRBV7-9 | . | . | 14 | TRBJ1-4
CASSSMTGPGNTIYF | TGTGCCAGCAGTTCTATGACAGGGCCTGGAAACACCATATATTTT | TRBV7-2 | . | TRBD1 | 15 | TRBJ1-3
CASSRGDRRNQPQHF | TGTGCCAGCAGCCGAGGGGACAGACGCAATCAGCCCCAGCATTTT | TRBV28 | . | TRBD1 | 15 | TRBJ1-5
CASSQQGARGYTF | TGTGCCAGCAGTCAACAGGGGGCGCGGGGGTACACCTTC | TRBV6-5 | . | TRBD1 | 13 | TRBJ1-2
CASSLFSRDEAFF | TGTGCCAGCAGCTTATTCAGTAGGGATGAAGCTTTCTTT | TRBV7-3 | . | . | 13 | TRBJ1-1
CASSLGLAGVQETQYF | TGTGCCAGCAGCTTGGGACTAGCGGGAGTGCAAGAGACCCAGTACTTC | TRBV9 | . | TRBD2 | 16 | TRBJ2-5
CASSATGDPYNEQFF | TGTGCCAGCAGTGCGACAGGGGACCCCTACAATGAGCAGTTCTTC | TRBV6-4 | . | TRBD1 | 15 | TRBJ2-1
CASTTLSMVYEQYF | TGTGCCAGCACGACCCTTTCCATGGTCTACGAGCAGTACTTC | TRBV21-1 | . | . | 14 | TRBJ2-7
CASSLGDLNSPLHF | TGTGCCAGCAGCTTGGGAGACCTCAATTCACCCCTCCACTTT | TRBV5-4 | . | . | 14 | TRBJ1-6
CASSLLASNEQFF | TGTGCCAGCAGTTTATTGGCTAGTAATGAGCAGTTCTTC | TRBV28 | . | . | 13 | TRBJ2-1